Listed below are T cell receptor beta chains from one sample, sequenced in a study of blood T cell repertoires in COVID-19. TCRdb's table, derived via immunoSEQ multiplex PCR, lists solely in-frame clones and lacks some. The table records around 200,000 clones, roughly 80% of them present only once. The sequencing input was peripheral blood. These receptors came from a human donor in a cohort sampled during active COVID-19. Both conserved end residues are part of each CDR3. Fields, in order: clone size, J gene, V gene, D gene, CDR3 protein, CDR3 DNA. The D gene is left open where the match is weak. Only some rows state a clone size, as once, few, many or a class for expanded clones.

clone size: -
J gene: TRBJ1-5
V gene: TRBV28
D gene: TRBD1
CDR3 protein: CASSRTGNQPQHF
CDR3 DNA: TGTGCCAGCAGTCGGACAGGTAATCAGCCCCAGCATTTT

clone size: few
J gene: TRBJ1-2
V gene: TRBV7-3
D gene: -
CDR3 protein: CASSRDSVYGYTF
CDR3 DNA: TGTGCCAGCAGCCGAGACAGCGTCTATGGCTACACCTTC

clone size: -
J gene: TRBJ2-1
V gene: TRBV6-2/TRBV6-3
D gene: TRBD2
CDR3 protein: CASSYSRWEGYNEQFF
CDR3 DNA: TGTGCCAGCAGTTACTCTAGGTGGGAGGGTTACAATGAGCAGTTCTTC

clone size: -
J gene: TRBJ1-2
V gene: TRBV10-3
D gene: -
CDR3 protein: CASSGRGKDFSGYTF
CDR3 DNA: TGTGCCAGCAGTGGGAGGGGTAAGGATTTTTCGGGCTACACCTTC

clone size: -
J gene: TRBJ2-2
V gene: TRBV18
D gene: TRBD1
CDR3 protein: CASSPRQGARTGELFF
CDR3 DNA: TGTGCCAGCTCACCAAGGCAGGGGGCGCGGACCGGGGAGCTGTTTTTT

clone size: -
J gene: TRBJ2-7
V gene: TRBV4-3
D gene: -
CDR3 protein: CASSQGHEQYF
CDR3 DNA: TGCGCCAGCAGCCAAGGGCACGAGCAGTACTTC

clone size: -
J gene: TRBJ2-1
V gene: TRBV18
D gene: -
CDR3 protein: CASSSYNEQFF
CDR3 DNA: TGTGCCAGCTCCTCTTACAATGAGCAGTTCTTC

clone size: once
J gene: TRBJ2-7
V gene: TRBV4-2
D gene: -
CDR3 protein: CASSQETAFSYEQYF
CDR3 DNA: TGTGCCAGCAGCCAAGAAACAGCCTTTTCCTACGAGCAGTACTTC

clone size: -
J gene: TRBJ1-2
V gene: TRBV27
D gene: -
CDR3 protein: CASSLGPSYGYTF
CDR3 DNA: TGTGCCAGCAGTTTAGGGCCAAGCTATGGCTACACCTTC

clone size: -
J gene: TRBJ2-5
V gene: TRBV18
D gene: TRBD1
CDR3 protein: CASSPDRVKETQYF
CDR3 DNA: TGTGCCAGCTCACCGGACAGGGTCAAAGAGACCCAGTACTTC

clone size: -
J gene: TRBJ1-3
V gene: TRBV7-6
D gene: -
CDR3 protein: CASSLLTGNTIYF
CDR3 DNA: TGTGCCAGCAGCTTACTTACTGGAAACACCATATATTTT

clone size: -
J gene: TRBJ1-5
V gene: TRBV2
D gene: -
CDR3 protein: CASSGQWNQPQHF
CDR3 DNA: TGTGCCAGCAGCGGACAGTGGAATCAGCCCCAGCATTTT

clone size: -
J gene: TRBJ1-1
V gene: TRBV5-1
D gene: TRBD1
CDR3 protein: CASSVTGRNTEAFF
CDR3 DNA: TGCGCCAGCAGCGTGACAGGGCGGAACACTGAAGCTTTCTTT

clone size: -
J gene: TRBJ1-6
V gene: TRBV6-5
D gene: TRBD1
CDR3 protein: CASRRQGGSSPLHF
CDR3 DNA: TGTGCCAGCAGAAGACAGGGGGGGAGTTCACCCCTCCACTTT

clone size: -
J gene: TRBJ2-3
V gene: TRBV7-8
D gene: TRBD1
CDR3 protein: CASSGTGTTDTQYF
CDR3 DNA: TGTGCCAGCAGCGGGACAGGGACAACAGATACGCAGTATTTT

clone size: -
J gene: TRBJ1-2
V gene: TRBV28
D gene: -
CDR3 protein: CASSFMRGGNYGYTF
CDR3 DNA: TGTGCCAGCAGTTTCATGCGGGGAGGGAACTATGGCTACACCTTC

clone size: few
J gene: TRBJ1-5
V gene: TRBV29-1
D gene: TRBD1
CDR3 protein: CSVRQGAQPQHF
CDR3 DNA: TGCAGCGTGAGGCAGGGGGCTCAGCCCCAGCATTTT

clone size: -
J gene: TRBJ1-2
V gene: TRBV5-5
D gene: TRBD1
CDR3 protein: CASSYSPNTGTGGLNYGYTF
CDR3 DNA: TGTGCCAGCAGCTACAGCCCCAATACCGGGACAGGGGGCCTTAACTATGGCTACACCTTC

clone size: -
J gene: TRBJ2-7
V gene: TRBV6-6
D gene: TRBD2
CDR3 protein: CASTPTSGPYEQYF
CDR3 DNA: TGTGCCAGCACCCCGACTAGCGGACCCTACGAGCAGTACTTC

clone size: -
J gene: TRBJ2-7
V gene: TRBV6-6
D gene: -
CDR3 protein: CASSRDSPQQYF
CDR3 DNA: TGTGCCAGCAGTCGGGACTCCCCTCAGCAGTACTTC

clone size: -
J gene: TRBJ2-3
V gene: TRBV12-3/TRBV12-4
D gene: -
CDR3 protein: CASSLELALRQYF
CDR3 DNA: TGTGCCAGCAGTTTAGAACTAGCCCTAAGGCAGTATTTT

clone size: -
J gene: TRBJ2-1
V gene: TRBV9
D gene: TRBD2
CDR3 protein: CASSVGSGRAGEQFF
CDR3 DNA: TGTGCCAGCAGCGTAGGAAGCGGGAGGGCCGGTGAGCAGTTCTTC

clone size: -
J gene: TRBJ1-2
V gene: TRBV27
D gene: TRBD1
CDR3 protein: CASSLGQGYGYTF
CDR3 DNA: TGTGCCAGCAGTCTGGGACAGGGGTATGGCTACACCTTC

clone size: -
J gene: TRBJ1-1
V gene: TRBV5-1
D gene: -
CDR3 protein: CASSLVGRGVNTEAFF
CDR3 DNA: TGCGCCAGCAGCTTGGTCGGGCGGGGCGTAAACACTGAAGCTTTCTTT

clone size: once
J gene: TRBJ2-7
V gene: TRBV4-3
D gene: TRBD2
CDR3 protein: CASSQDGTSGSYEQYF
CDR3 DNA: TGCGCCAGCAGCCAAGATGGAACTAGCGGGAGTTACGAGCAGTACTTC